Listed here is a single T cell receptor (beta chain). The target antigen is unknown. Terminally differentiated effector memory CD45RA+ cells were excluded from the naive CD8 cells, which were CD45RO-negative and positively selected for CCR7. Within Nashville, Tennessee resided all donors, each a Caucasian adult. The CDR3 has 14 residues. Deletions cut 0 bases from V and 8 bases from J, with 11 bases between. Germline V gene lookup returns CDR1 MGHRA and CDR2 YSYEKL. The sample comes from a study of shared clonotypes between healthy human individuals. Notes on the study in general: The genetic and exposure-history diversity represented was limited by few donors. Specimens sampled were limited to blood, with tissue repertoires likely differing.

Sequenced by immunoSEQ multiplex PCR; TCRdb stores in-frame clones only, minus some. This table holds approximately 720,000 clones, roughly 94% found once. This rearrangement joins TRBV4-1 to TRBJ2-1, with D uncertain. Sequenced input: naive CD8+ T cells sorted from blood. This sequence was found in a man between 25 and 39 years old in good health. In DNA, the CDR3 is TGCGCCAGCAGCCAAGATAACCCCCAGGATGAGCAGTTCTTC. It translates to CASSQDNPQDEQFF.